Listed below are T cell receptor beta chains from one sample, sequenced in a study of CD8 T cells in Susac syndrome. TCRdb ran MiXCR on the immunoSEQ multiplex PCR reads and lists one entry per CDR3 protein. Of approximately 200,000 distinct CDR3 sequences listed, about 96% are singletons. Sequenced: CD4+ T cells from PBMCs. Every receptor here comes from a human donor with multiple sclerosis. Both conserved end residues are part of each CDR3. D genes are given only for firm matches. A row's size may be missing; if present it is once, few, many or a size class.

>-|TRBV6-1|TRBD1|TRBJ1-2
TGTGCCAGCAGTGAAGGGACAGGGAACTATGGCTACACCTTC
CASSEGTGNYGYTF
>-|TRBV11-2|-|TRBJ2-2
TGTGCCAGCAGCTTATTGGTCCTGAACACCGGGGAGCTGTTTTTT
CASSLLVLNTGELFF
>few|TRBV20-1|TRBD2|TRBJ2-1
TGCAGTGCTAGACTGGCGGGAGGGCGTGAGCAGTTCTTC
CSARLAGGREQFF
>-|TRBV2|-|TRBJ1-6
TGTGCCAGCAGTGTTCGGGGTTCGGATTCACCCCTCCACTTT
CASSVRGSDSPLHF
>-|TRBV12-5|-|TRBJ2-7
TGTGCTAGTGGTGAGCACACAGGGACCTACTCCTACGAGCAGTACTTC
CASGEHTGTYSYEQYF
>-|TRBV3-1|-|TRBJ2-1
TGTGCCAGCAGCCCCTACGTAGCGGAGGGGGTGGACAATGAGCAGTTCTTC
CASSPYVAEGVDNEQFF
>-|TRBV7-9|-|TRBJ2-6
TGTGCCAGCAGCTTAATCACTCTCGGGGCCAACGTCCTGACTTTC
CASSLITLGANVLTF
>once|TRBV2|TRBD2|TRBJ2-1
TGTGCCGGACTAGCGGGAGGATTAAACTACAATGAGCAGTTCTTC
CAGLAGGLNYNEQFF
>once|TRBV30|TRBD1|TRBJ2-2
TGTGCCTGGAGTGTACGGGGCAGGGGGCTCGGCGGGGAGCTGTTTTTT
CAWSVRGRGLGGELFF
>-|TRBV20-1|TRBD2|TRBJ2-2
TGCAGTGCTAGAAGGACTAGTGTAAACACCGGGGAGCTGTTTTTT
CSARRTSVNTGELFF
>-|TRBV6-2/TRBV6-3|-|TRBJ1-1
TGTGCCAGCAGTTATGGGGGCACTGAAGCTTTCTTT
CASSYGGTEAFF
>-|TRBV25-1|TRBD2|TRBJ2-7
TGTGCCAGCAGTGCAGCTAGCGGCTACGAGCAGTACTTC
CASSAASGYEQYF
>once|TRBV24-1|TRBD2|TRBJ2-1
TGTGCCACCAGTGACCATCCGTCTAGCGGGAGTTACAATGAGCAGTTCTTC
CATSDHPSSGSYNEQFF
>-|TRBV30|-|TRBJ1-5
TGTGCCTGGAGTGTGAGTAGCAATCAGCCCCAGCATTTT
CAWSVSSNQPQHF
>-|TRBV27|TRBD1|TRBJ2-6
TGTGCCAGCAGTACCCGGGACAGATTGTACTCTGGGGCCAACGTCCTGACTTTC
CASSTRDRLYSGANVLTF
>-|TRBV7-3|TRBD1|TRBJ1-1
TGTGCCAGCAGCTCTGGGACAGGGAAAGCTTTCTTT
CASSSGTGKAFF
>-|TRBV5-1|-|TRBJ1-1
TGCGCCAGCAGCTTGGCGGGCAGGGGCGGCACTGAAGCTTTCTTT
CASSLAGRGGTEAFF
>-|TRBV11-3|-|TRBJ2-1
TGTGCCAGCAGCCGAGGGTCAAATGAGCAGTTCTTC
CASSRGSNEQFF
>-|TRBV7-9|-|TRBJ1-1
TGTGCCAGCAGCTTGACACCGGGACAAGGAGTAACTGAAGCTTTCTTT
CASSLTPGQGVTEAFF
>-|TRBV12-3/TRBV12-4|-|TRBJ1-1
TGTGCCAGCAGGAACCAGGGGAGTGAAGCTTTCTTT
CASRNQGSEAFF
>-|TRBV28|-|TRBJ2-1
TGTGCCAGCAGTTTAGTCGGGGTAAGGGAGAATGAGCAGTTCTTC
CASSLVGVRENEQFF
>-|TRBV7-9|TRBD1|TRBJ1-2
TGTGCCAGCAGCCGCCGGCAGGGGGCCCGGGGCTATGGCTACACCTTC
CASSRRQGARGYGYTF
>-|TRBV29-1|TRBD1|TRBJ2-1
TGCAGCGCCCCCACGGGACAGGGATTAAAGCAGTTCTTC
CSAPTGQGLKQFF
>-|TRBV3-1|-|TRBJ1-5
TGTGCCAGCAGCCAAGGCTCAGGCCGTCAGCCCCAGCATTTT
CASSQGSGRQPQHF
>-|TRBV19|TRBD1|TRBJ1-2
TGTGCCAGTAGTACGGACAGGGGAACATCCGGCTACACCTTC
CASSTDRGTSGYTF
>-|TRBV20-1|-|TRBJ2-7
TGCAGTGCTGAAGGGGGCGGGAGCTCCTACGAGCAGTACTTC
CSAEGGGSSYEQYF
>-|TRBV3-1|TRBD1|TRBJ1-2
TGTGCCAGCAGCCACGGACAGGGGGCGGGTGGCTACACCTTC
CASSHGQGAGGYTF
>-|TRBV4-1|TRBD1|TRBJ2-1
TGCGCCAGCAGCCAACCCGGGACAGGGGGCGAGGTAGGGAGTTTC
CASSQPGTGGEVGSF
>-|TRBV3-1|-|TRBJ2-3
TGTGCCAGCAGCCAGTCCCGGGATACGCAGTATTTT
CASSQSRDTQYF
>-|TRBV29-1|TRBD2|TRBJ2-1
TGCAGCGTTGGGGCGGGACTATACAATGAGCAGTTCTTC
CSVGAGLYNEQFF
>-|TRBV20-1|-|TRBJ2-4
TGCAGTGCTCTATTACTCTCATCCGCCAAAAGCATTCAGTACTTC
CSALLLSSAKSIQYF
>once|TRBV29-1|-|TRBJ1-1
TGCAGCGTCGCCTACAGTGAAGCTTTCTTT
CSVAYSEAFF
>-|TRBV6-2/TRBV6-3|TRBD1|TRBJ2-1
TGTGCCAGCAGTCCGACGGGACAGCTATACAATGAGCAGTTCTTC
CASSPTGQLYNEQFF
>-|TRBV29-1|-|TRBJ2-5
TGCAGCCTAGGGGCACAAGGGTGGGAGACCCAGTACTTC
CSLGAQGWETQYF
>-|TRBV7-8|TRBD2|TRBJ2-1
TGTGCCAGCAGCTTATTAGCGGGGCCTTCCTACAATGAGCAGTTCTTC
CASSLLAGPSYNEQFF
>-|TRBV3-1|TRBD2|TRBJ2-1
TGTGCCAGCAGTTTACTAGCGGGTCGCAGCTCCTACAATGAGCAGTTCTTC
CASSLLAGRSSYNEQFF
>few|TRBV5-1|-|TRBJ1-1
TGCGCCAGCAGCTTGGAAGTACCCACTGAAGCTTTCTTT
CASSLEVPTEAFF
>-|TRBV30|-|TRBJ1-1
TGTGCCTGGTGCCCTCTGGGTCGAACTGAAGCTTTCTTT
CAWCPLGRTEAFF
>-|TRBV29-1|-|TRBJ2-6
TGCAGCGCGGCGCTCTCTGGGGCCAACGTCCTGACTTTC
CSAALSGANVLTF
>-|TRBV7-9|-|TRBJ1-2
TGTGCCAGCAGCGAGCCAAACCGACAGGAAAGCTATGGCTACACCTTC
CASSEPNRQESYGYTF
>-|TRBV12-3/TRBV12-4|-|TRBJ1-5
TGTGCCAGCAGTTTGGGCGGTGATCAGCCCCAGCATTTT
CASSLGGDQPQHF
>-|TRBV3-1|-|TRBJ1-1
TGTGCCAGCAGCCTAGACAGAACTGAAGCTTTCTTT
CASSLDRTEAFF